These 21 T cell receptor beta chains share one sample of origin, sequenced in a study of response to subunit inactivated influenza vaccine. TCRdb fed the RT-PCR reads into MiXCR, producing one record per CDR3 protein. The data contain approximately 570,000 distinct CDR3 sequences, approximately 7.1% of them singletons. This sample comprised PBMCs from blood, obtained about 24 months after vaccination. These receptors were taken from a man between 50 and 69 years old who received an inactivated influenza vaccine.

The chain employs TRBV7-2 and TRBJ2-7; tentative D call: TRBD2 (5 bases). The V gene lost 2 bases and the J gene lost 0 bases, with 11 bases spanning the gap. The CDR3 is made up of 15 amino acids. Germline CDR1 and CDR2: SGHTA and FQGNSA. The CDR3: CASSLRGSPSYEQYF. The CDR3 DNA sequence: TGTGCCAGCAGCTTAAGAGGGTCCCCCTCCTACGAGCAGTACTTC. Full variable domain (missing parts from reference TRBV7-2 and TRBJ2-7): GAGVSQSPSNKVTEKGKDVELRCDPISGHTALYWYRQSLGQGLEFLIYFQGNSAPDKSGLPSDRFSAERTGGSVSTLTIQRTQQEDSAVYLCASSLRGSPSYEQYFGPGTRLTVT.

This clonotype was observed many times. This chain joins TRBV27 and TRBJ2-3; no definite D call. Deletions cut 5 bases from V and 4 bases from J, with 10 bases between. From germline, CDR1 is MNHEY and CDR2 SMNVEV (reference sequence). The CDR3 has 13 residues. CDR3 residues: CASSSSLADTQYF. CDR3 coding DNA: TGTGCCAGCAGTAGTTCGCTGGCAGATACGCAGTATTTT.

This clonotype was detected only a few times. This chain uses TRBV6-1 with TRBJ1-2; the D gene is possibly TRBD1 (6 bases). Looked up from germline, CDR1 is MNHNS and CDR2 is SASEGT. V lost 5 bases and J lost 2, with 12 bases in between. The CDR3 length is 14 residues. CDR3 coding DNA: TGTGCCAGCAGTCAAGGGACAACCAACTATGGCTACACCTTC. It codes for CASSQGTTNYGYTF.

This clonotype was observed a few times. The CDR3 here is CASAGRNTEAFF. The CDR3 DNA sequence: TGTGCCAGTGCTGGGAGGAACACTGAAGCTTTCTTT. The V gene is TRBV15, the J gene TRBJ1-1; D remains unclear. CDR1 LNHNV and CDR2 YYDKDF come from the germline V gene (reference sequence). The CDR3 is 12 amino acids. V lost 10 bases and J 1 base, leaving 10 bases between the germline ends.

This clonotype appeared many times. The chain couples TRBV12-3 or TRBV12-4 to TRBJ1-2, with 8 nucleotides matching TRBD1. The CDR3 covers 15 residues. V gave up 3 bases and J gave up 4 bases; unmatched junction bases: 7. CDR3 DNA sequence: TGTGCCAGCAGTTTCGCTGGACAGGGAGGCTATGGCTACACCTTC. Residues: CASSFAGQGGYGYTF.

This chain joins TRBV24-1 and TRBJ2-6, with a possible D match to TRBD1 (6 bases). The V end lost 9 bases, the J end lost 0 bases, and 11 bases lay between the germline ends. Germline V gene sequence: CDR1 KGHDR, CDR2 SFDVKD. This CDR3 region has 15 residues. This CDR3 is CATGTPSSGANVLTF. CDR3 coding DNA: TGTGCCACCGGGACACCCAGCTCTGGGGCCAACGTCCTGACTTTC.

This clonotype was counted at least ten times. J is TRBJ2-3 and V is TRBV4-3; 12 nucleotides align to TRBD2. Germline trimming cut 2 bases from V and 4 bases from J; bases unmatched to any gene: 1. CDR3 size: 15 residues. CDR1 is LGHNA and CDR2 is YSLEER in the germline V gene. CDR3 sequence reads: CASSQLAGGPDTQYF. Here the CDR3 DNA reads TGCGCCAGCAGCCAACTAGCGGGAGGGCCAGATACGCAGTATTTT.

The sample holds many counts of this clonotype. The chain uses TRBV6-2 or TRBV6-3 and TRBJ2-7; perhaps TRBD2 as D (6 bases). Trimming took 2 bases from V and 3 from J, leaving 11 bases between them. Per germline, CDR1 MNHEY and CDR2 SVGEGT. CDR3 length: 14 amino acids. The CDR3, as DNA: TGTGCCAGCAGTTACGGAGGGTTCGGCTACGAGCAGTACTTC. Encoded protein: CASSYGGFGYEQYF.

The chain uses TRBV6-1 and TRBJ1-5; D uncertain. V was trimmed by 5 bases and J by 0 bases, leaving 5 bases between them. CDR1 MNHNS and CDR2 SASEGT come from the germline V gene. This CDR3 has 13 residues. DNA for the CDR3: TGTGCCAGCAGTCGAATTAGCAATCAGCCCCAGCATTTT. As protein: CASSRISNQPQHF.

The J gene is TRBJ2-7, the V gene TRBV6-5, with 7 bases matching TRBD1. Trimming removed 6 bases from V and 7 bases from J; junction bases left unmatched: 6. CDR1 is MNHEY, CDR2 SVGAGI, per germline. The CDR3 length is 12 residues. The CDR3 nucleotides are TGTGCCAGCAGGATTGGGACAGTTGAGCAGTACTTC. It yields the protein CASRIGTVEQYF.

As regards this clonotype: This may be a read error: a much more frequent sequence differs by one nucleotide. The gene calls are TRBV10-3 and TRBJ1-5; TRBD1 aligns across 10 bases. The CDR3 contains 16 residues. With V trimmed by 3 bases and J by 2 bases, 4 bases remained unmatched. CDR1 ENHRY and CDR2 SYGVKD come from the germline V gene. CDR3 sequence reads: CAISDTGTGGNQPQHF. CDR3 nucleotide sequence: TGTGCCATCAGTGATACGGGGACAGGGGGCAATCAGCCCCAGCATTTT.

A few counts support this clonotype. The J gene is TRBJ1-4, the V gene TRBV29-1; no clear D gene. CDR3 length equals 16 residues. Germline V CDR1 and CDR2: SQVTM, ANQGSEA. V dropped 4 bases and J dropped 7 bases, with 22 bases sitting between them. CDR3 loop: CSVGYSSVQPGEKLFF. DNA of the CDR3: TGCAGCGTTGGTTACTCATCGGTCCAACCGGGTGAAAAACTGTTTTTT. The full variable domain, rest sourced from reference TRBV29-1 and TRBJ1-4, is SAVISQKPSRDICQRGTSLTIQCQVDSQVTMMFWYRQQPGQSLTLIATANQGSEATYESGFVIDKFPISRPNLTFSTLTVSNMSPEDSSIYLCSVGYSSVQPGEKLFFGSGTQLSVL.

The genes are TRBV6-5 and TRBJ2-5, with D perhaps TRBD1 (6 bases). Trimming shortened V by 2 bases and J by 1 base, and 11 bases separated the two germline ends. Per the germline V gene, CDR1 is MNHEY and CDR2 is SVGAGI. The CDR3 is made up of 15 amino acids. Here the CDR3 DNA reads TGTGCCAGCAGTTACCCTGACAGGAGCCAAGAGACCCAGTACTTC. Protein: CASSYPDRSQETQYF.

This clonotype was observed a few times. The chain is built from TRBV5-5 and TRBJ2-5; D not certain. The germline CDR1 and CDR2 sequences are SGHKS and YYEKEE (reference sequence). The CDR3 contains 13 residues. V was shortened by 6 bases and J by 1 base, with 10 bases between the two germline ends. The CDR3 DNA reads TGTGCCAGCAACGAAGGCACCCAAGAGACCCAGTACTTC. Translated: CASNEGTQETQYF.

This clonotype was picked up many times. The chain links TRBV7-8 to TRBJ2-2; TRBD2 matches 9 bases. The CDR3 runs 15 residues. CDR1 and CDR2 (germline): SGHVS, FQNEAQ. Trimming took 1 base from V and 5 from J; bases not matched to a gene: 2. The CDR3 loop is CASSLGGGATGELFF. The CDR3 DNA reads TGTGCCAGCAGCTTAGGCGGGGGGGCTACCGGGGAGCTGTTTTTT.

The chain couples TRBV7-2 to TRBJ1-1; D uncertain. This CDR3 spans 13 amino acids. V shed 4 bases and J shed 6 bases, with 12 bases lying between them. Germline V gene lookup returns CDR1 SGHTA and CDR2 FQGNSA. This chain's CDR3 is CASSSWIGAEAFF. The CDR3 coding sequence is TGTGCCAGCAGCTCATGGATTGGCGCTGAAGCTTTCTTT.

This clonotype occurred many times. The CDR3 DNA reads as TGCGCCAGCAGCGCCCGGCGGGGGAACACCGGGGAGCTGTTTTTT. Amino acid sequence: CASSARRGNTGELFF. The V call is TRBV5-1, the J call TRBJ2-2; D might be TRBD2 (6 bases). From germline, CDR1 is SGHRS and CDR2 YFSETQ. This CDR3 is 15 amino acids long. The ends were cut back, 4 bases at V and 1 base at J, with 11 bases in the middle.

The chain employs TRBV2 and TRBJ1-5; weak D call: TRBD1 (5 bases). Trimming left V 5 bases short and J 5 bases short, with 16 bases between. The V gene's germline CDR1 is SNHLY and CDR2 FYNNEI. This CDR3 has 15 residues. The CDR3 loop reads CASSRIGTQYQPQHF. The CDR3, as DNA: TGTGCCAGCAGTCGAATCGGGACCCAATATCAGCCCCAGCATTTT.

This clonotype has only a few counts. V usage is TRBV21-1 and J usage is TRBJ2-6. TRBV21-1 is reported as a pseudogene. The CDR3 extends over 17 amino acids. The chain's CDR3 is CASSNNLGRSGANVLTF. The CDR3 DNA sequence: TGTGCCAGCAGCAATAATCTAGGCCGCTCTGGGGCCAACGTCCTGACTTTC.

The table lists this clonotype with a few counts. This chain connects TRBV12-3 or TRBV12-4 to TRBJ1-2, with a possible D match to TRBD1 (6 bases). Trimming took 4 bases from V and 4 from J, leaving 10 bases between them. CDR3 length equals 13 residues. The CDR3 nucleotides read TGTGCCAGCAGTTGGGGGCGAGGCTATGGCTACACCTTC. Encoded protein: CASSWGRGYGYTF.

This clonotype was picked up a small number of times. The chain links TRBV6-1 to TRBJ2-7, with D hard to call. The CDR3 has 14 amino acids. V gave up 5 bases and J gave up 5 bases, with 16 bases separating them. Per the germline V gene, CDR1 is MNHNS and CDR2 is SASEGT. CDR3 nucleotides: TGTGCCAGCAGTCCGTCCCGCTTAGGCCACGAGCAGTACTTC. This codes for CASSPSRLGHEQYF.